Shown below are 32 T cell receptor beta chains from a single sample sequenced in a study of regulatory T cells in long-lasting Graves disease. Researchers made TCR beta libraries by using iRepertoire HTBI primers and running Arm-PCR on CDR3 regions. Each CDR3 protein is one row after TCRdb ran MiXCR on the multiplex PCR reads. In the table there are almost 350,000 distinct CDR3 sequences, roughly 21% of which are singletons. Time point of the sample: persistent/refractory GD, antithyroid drugs over 5 years with positive TRAb. Making the TCR library involved RNA that had been extracted from PBMCs. Here the sequenced sample was peripheral blood mononuclear cells (PBMCs), taken when the disease was refractory, from a patient treated with antithyroid drugs. These receptor sequences come from a female donor with Graves disease.

Points on this clonotype: An end of the junction does not agree with germline; a read error may underlie this. The gene calls are TRBV12-3 or TRBV12-4 and TRBJ1-5, with unresolved D. This CDR3 spans 15 amino acids. In DNA, the CDR3 is TGTGCCAGCAGCTTAGCTTCAGAGAACGGTCAGCCCCAGCATTTT. Its protein is CASSLASENGQPQHF.

V is TRBV7-9 and J is TRBJ1-1; 10 nucleotides line up with TRBD1. Germline lookup yields CDR1 SEHNR and CDR2 FQNEAQ (reference sequence). The V and J ends lost 6 bases and 1 base, in that order; junction bases with no gene match: 11. The length of the CDR3 is 17 residues. The CDR3 DNA follows: TGTGCCAGCAGAGAAGGGACAGGGGTCCACCGGAACACTGAAGCTTTCTTT. Protein: CASREGTGVHRNTEAFF.

There are many counts of this clonotype. The rearrangement links TRBV3-1 to TRBJ2-5, with 15 bases aligning to TRBD2. With 6 bases clipped from V and 4 bases from J, the junction kept 3 bases outside the gene matches. The CDR3 length is 15 residues. The germline gives CDR1 LGHDT, CDR2 YNNKEL (reference sequence). CDR3 sequence reads: CASSWTSGRAETQYF. CDR3 DNA sequence: TGTGCCAGCAGTTGGACTAGCGGGAGGGCAGAGACCCAGTACTTC.

This clonotype was recorded at least ten times. The V gene is TRBV20-1, the J gene TRBJ2-7, with TRBD1 matching 10 bases. The CDR3 is 14 amino acids. Germline assignment: CDR1 DFQATT and CDR2 SNEGSKA (reference sequence). Trimming removed 4 bases from V and 4 bases from J; junction bases left unmatched: 7. The CDR3 DNA follows: TGCAGTGCTACCATGACAGGGGGCTTGTACGAGCAGTACTTC. Encoded protein: CSATMTGGLYEQYF.

There are a few counts of this clonotype. The rearrangement links TRBV30 to TRBJ1-4; no definite D call. This CDR3 has 13 amino acids. Germline V gene sequence: CDR1 GTSNPN, CDR2 SVGIG (reference sequence). Trimming stripped 4 bases from V and 8 bases from J, with 14 bases between. CDR3 sequence: CAWNGQGKEKLFF. The CDR3 region has the DNA TGTGCCTGGAACGGGCAAGGCAAGGAAAAACTGTTTTTT.

The chain links TRBV5-5 to TRBJ2-2, with no clear D. The CDR3 contains 14 residues. Germline loops: CDR1 SGHKS, CDR2 YYEKEE (reference sequence). Trimming took 6 bases from V and 1 from J, leaving 10 bases between them. The DNA for the CDR3 is TGTGCCAGCAAAAAAACATTGAACACCGGGGAGCTGTTTTTT. As protein: CASKKTLNTGELFF.

This clonotype was detected ten times or more. The chain is built from TRBV4-1 and TRBJ2-7; no clear D. Germline CDR1 is MGHRA and CDR2 is YSYEKL. This CDR3 has 14 amino acids. With 1 base removed from V and 0 bases from J, the gap between germline ends came to 7 bases. Here the CDR3 DNA reads TGCGCCAGCAGCCAAGCTGAGTCCTCCTACGAGCAGTACTTC. It specifies CASSQAESSYEQYF.

The V call is TRBV15, the J call TRBJ1-4, with unresolved D. The germline V gene has CDR1 LNHNV and CDR2 YYDKDF (reference sequence). The CDR3 extends over 15 amino acids. Between the trimmed V and J ends, which lost 1 base and 4 bases, there was a span of 10 bases. The CDR3 nucleotides are TGTGCCACCAGCAGAGGGGGAAGCGGTAATGAAAAACTGTTTTTT. This sequence encodes CATSRGGSGNEKLFF.

This clonotype was picked up a small number of times. The V call is TRBV13, the J call TRBJ2-1, with 8 nucleotides matching TRBD2. This CDR3 has 15 amino acids. The V and J ends lost 2 bases and 3 bases, in that order; junction bases with no gene match: 3. The germline V gene encodes CDR1 PRHDT and CDR2 FYEKMQ (reference sequence). This CDR3 reads CASSLRGGGYNEQFF. CDR3 nucleotide sequence: TGTGCCAGCAGCTTACGGGGGGGGGGCTACAATGAGCAGTTCTTC.

To note about this clonotype: A much larger clone lies one base from this, so it may be a read error. The chain links TRBV30 to TRBJ1-2; 8 nucleotides match TRBD1. Germline-derived CDR1 and CDR2 are GTSNPN and SVGIG (reference sequence). The CDR3 has 18 amino acids. V lost 5 bases and J lost 6; bases outside the gene matches: 23. The CDR3 sequence: CAWGLLGTGQYPGDGYTF. CDR3 sequence (DNA): TGTGCCTGGGGTTTGTTGGGGACAGGACAATACCCTGGCGATGGCTACACCTTC. The full variable domain, in which reference TRBV30 and TRBJ1-2 provide the parts outside the CDR3, is SQTIHQWPATLVQPVGSPLSLECTVEGTSNPNLYWYRQAAGRGLQLLFYSVGIGQISSEVPQNLSASRPQDRQFILSSKKLLLSDSGFYLCAWGLLGTGQYPGDGYTFGSGTRLTVV.

This clonotype was counted only a few times. The J gene is TRBJ1-1, the V gene TRBV3-1; D is uncertain. V was trimmed by 1 base and J by 6 bases, leaving 9 bases between them. Germline assignment: CDR1 LGHDT and CDR2 YNNKEL (reference sequence). The CDR3 sequence is 13 residues long. CDR3 amino acids: CASSQAGIPEAFF. CDR3 coding DNA: TGTGCCAGCAGCCAAGCGGGGATCCCTGAAGCTTTCTTT.

This clonotype was detected only a few times. The chain combines TRBV30 with TRBJ1-2, with 9 bases matching TRBD1. CDR1 and CDR2 from the germline V gene are GTSNPN and SVGIG (reference sequence). This CDR3 spans 13 amino acids. With 0 bases clipped from V and 6 bases from J, the junction kept 2 bases outside the gene matches. CDR3 sequence: CAWSVTGGNGYTF. CDR3 nucleotide sequence: TGTGCCTGGAGTGTAACAGGGGGCAATGGCTACACCTTC. The full variable domain, completed using reference TRBV30 and TRBJ1-2, is SQTIHQWPATLVQPVGSPLSLECTVEGTSNPNLYWYRQAAGRGLQLLFYSVGIGQISSEVPQNLSASRPQDRQFILSSKKLLLSDSGFYLCAWSVTGGNGYTFGSGTRLTVV.

The table lists this clonotype with a few counts. V is TRBV9 and J is TRBJ2-5; D not certain. This CDR3 comprises 13 residues. V was cut by 5 bases and J by 7 bases, with 15 bases left in between. Germline V lookup: CDR1 SGDLS, CDR2 YYNGEE. CDR3: CASSPSMSATQYF. CDR3 nucleotide sequence: TGTGCCAGCAGTCCGAGTATGTCGGCGACCCAGTACTTC. The complete variable domain, with remaining parts taken from reference TRBV9 and TRBJ2-5, reads DSGVTQTPKHLITATGQRVTLRCSPRSGDLSVYWYQQSLDQGLQFLIQYYNGEERAKGNILERFSAQQFPDLHSELNLSSLELGDSALYFCASSPSMSATQYFGPGTRLLVL.

V is TRBV18 and J is TRBJ1-1; TRBD1 matches 7 bases. Germline CDR1 KGHSH, CDR2 LQKENI. There are 14 residues in the CDR3. V gave up 6 bases and J gave up 1 base; unmatched junction bases: 5. The CDR3 loop is CASSPGTENTEAFF. In nucleotides, the CDR3 is TGTGCCAGCTCCCCCGGGACAGAGAACACTGAAGCTTTCTTT.

With respect to this clonotype: This may be a read error: a much more frequent sequence differs by one nucleotide. The V and J genes are TRBV7-9 and TRBJ2-2, with a weak D call TRBD1 (5 bases). Germline lookup yields CDR1 SEHNR and CDR2 FQNEAQ (reference sequence). This CDR3 region has 14 residues. The V end lost 7 bases, the J end lost 2 bases, and 11 bases lay between the germline ends. The CDR3 reads CASTLDTNTGELFF. The CDR3 bases are TGTGCCAGCACACTGGACACAAACACCGGGGAGCTGTTTTTT.

This clonotype was detected ten times or more. This chain links TRBV30 with TRBJ1-5; D is possibly TRBD1 (6 bases). V lost 1 base, J lost 5 bases, and 9 bases lay in between. CDR1 GTSNPN and CDR2 SVGIG come from the germline V gene (reference sequence). The CDR3 covers 13 residues. CDR3 DNA sequence: TGTGCCTGGAGTGGACAGGTCGATCAGCCCCAGCATTTT. Its translation: CAWSGQVDQPQHF.

The chain carries TRBV19 and TRBJ2-4; maybe TRBD1 (5 bases). The end of the DNA is better explained by TRBJ2-7, so the J call may be wrong. The V gene's germline CDR1 is LNHDA and CDR2 SQIVND (reference sequence). The CDR3 has 16 amino acids. The CDR3 loop is CASSVLPTVQGYEQYF. CDR3 nucleotide sequence: TGTGCCAGTAGTGTCCTCCCGACAGTCCAGGGCTACGAGCAGTACTTC.

This clonotype was picked up a small number of times. A single base separates this from a much larger clone, so it may be a read error. The chain joins TRBV28 to TRBJ2-2; TRBD1 matches at 8 bases. CDR1 is MDHEN and CDR2 is SYDVKM in the germline V gene. The length of the CDR3 is 14 residues. CDR3: CASLGQGNTRELFF. The DNA of the CDR3 is TGTGCCAGCTTAGGACAGGGAAACACCAGGGAGCTGTTTTTT.

At least ten counts were recorded for this clonotype. J is TRBJ2-7 and V is TRBV28, with 8 bases that match TRBD1. There are 15 residues in the CDR3. The germline gives CDR1 MDHEN, CDR2 SYDVKM. With 8 bases clipped from V and 4 bases from J, the junction kept 13 bases outside the gene matches. The CDR3 loop reads CASLSRNRGLYEQYF. Here the CDR3 DNA reads TGTGCCAGCCTTTCCCGGAACAGGGGGTTATACGAGCAGTACTTC.

The table lists this clonotype with a count of one. With a much larger clone just one base away, this may be a read error. The conserved phenylalanine or tryptophan normally closing the CDR3 is absent here, so this likely arose from a read error. This chain joins TRBV2 and TRBJ1-2, with TRBD1 identical over 8 bases. The CDR3 runs 13 residues. J was trimmed by 4 bases and V by 4 bases; bases with no gene match: 2. Germline values: CDR1 SNHLY, CDR2 FYNNEI. CDR3 residues: CASSAQGVYGYTL. Here the CDR3 DNA reads TGTGCCAGCAGTGCACAGGGGGTCTATGGCTACACCCTC.

This clonotype was counted many times. J is TRBJ2-2 and V is TRBV29-1; 8 positions agree with TRBD1. V shed 6 bases, J shed 1 base, and the junction held 1 base outside the gene matches. The length of the CDR3 is 13 residues. Germline V gene data show CDR1 as SQVTM and CDR2 as ANQGSEA. Here the CDR3 DNA reads TGCAGCGTAGACAGGGGGAACACCGGGGAGCTGTTTTTT. This sequence encodes CSVDRGNTGELFF.

This sequence joins TRBV9 and TRBJ2-7, with 11 bases aligning to TRBD1. Germline CDR1 and CDR2: SGDLS and YYNGEE. V lost 3 bases and J lost 2; bases outside the gene matches: 16. The CDR3 is 19 amino acids. CDR3 sequence reads: CASSGHLTGQGVNPYEQYF. In DNA, the CDR3 is TGTGCCAGCAGCGGGCATTTAACGGGACAGGGGGTAAATCCCTACGAGCAGTACTTC.

This clonotype appeared many times. V gene TRBV6-5 combines with J gene TRBJ2-7; D could derive from TRBD1 or TRBD2 (6 bases each). The length of the CDR3 is 13 residues. Germline V lookup: CDR1 MNHEY, CDR2 SVGAGI. V was cut by 0 bases and J by 5 bases, with 8 bases left in between. CDR3: CASSYSGGHEQYF. In nucleotides, the CDR3 is TGTGCCAGCAGTTACTCTGGGGGGCACGAGCAGTACTTC.

This clonotype was counted only a few times. The J gene is TRBJ2-1, the V gene TRBV5-1; unclear D gene. The germline V gene has CDR1 SGHRS and CDR2 YFSETQ. This CDR3 spans 15 amino acids. With 0 bases removed from V and 0 bases from J, the gap between germline ends came to 7 bases. The CDR3 DNA is TGCGCCAGCAGCTTGGCCTACAACTCCTACAATGAGCAGTTCTTC. Translating gives CASSLAYNSYNEQFF. Supplemented by reference TRBV5-1 and TRBJ2-1, the full variable domain reads KAGVTQTPRYLIKTRGQQVTLSCSPISGHRSVSWYQQTPGQGLQFLFEYFSETQRNKGNFPGRFSGRQFSNSRSEMNVSTLELGDSALYLCASSLAYNSYNEQFFGPGTRLTVL.

Worth noting for this clonotype: This may arise from a read error, as a much more abundant clone is one base away. The CDR3 nucleotides are TGTGCCAGCAGCAAAACGGGGCCAGGAGGGCAGTACTTC. Protein: CASSKTGPGGQYF. This chain links TRBV7-2 with TRBJ2-7; D tentatively reads TRBD1 or TRBD2 (5 bases each). Germline loops: CDR1 SGHTA, CDR2 FQGNSA. Between the trimmed V and J ends, which lost 5 bases and 9 bases, there was a span of 17 bases. The CDR3 sequence is 13 residues long.

In this sample, this clonotype turned up a few times. V usage is TRBV10-3 and J usage is TRBJ2-2, with a weak D call TRBD1 (6 bases). CDR1 is ENHRY, CDR2 SYGVKD, per germline. The CDR3 covers 14 residues. With 0 bases removed from V and 8 bases from J, the gap between germline ends came to 10 bases. CDR3 in amino acids: CAISESGATGELFF. CDR3 coding DNA: TGTGCCATCAGTGAGTCGGGGGCGACAGGGGAGCTGTTTTTT.

This clonotype has at least ten counts. The chain uses TRBV3-1 and TRBJ1-1; D is possibly TRBD1 (6 bases). Germline CDR1 is LGHDT and CDR2 is YNNKEL (reference sequence). The CDR3 is 14 residues long. Trimming stripped 2 bases from V and 5 bases from J, with 12 bases between. The CDR3 region has the DNA TGTGCCAGCAGCCAATCCCGGGGGCTGACTGAAGCTTTCTTT. Residues: CASSQSRGLTEAFF. The full variable domain, completed using reference TRBV3-1 and TRBJ1-1, is DTAVSQTPKYLVTQMGNDKSIKCEQNLGHDTMYWYKQDSKKFLKIMFSYNNKELIINETVPNRFSPKSPDKAHLNLHINSLELGDSAVYFCASSQSRGLTEAFFGQGTRLTVV.

This clonotype was counted at least ten times. V is TRBV28 and J is TRBJ2-7; 16 bases align to TRBD2. Germline V gene sequence: CDR1 MDHEN, CDR2 SYDVKM. J gave up 3 bases and V 5 bases, and 10 bases lay outside the gene matches. The CDR3 is made up of 18 amino acids. CDR3 loop: CASSTPGLAGGPIYEQYF. Written as DNA, the CDR3 is TGTGCCAGCAGTACCCCGGGACTAGCGGGAGGGCCCATCTACGAGCAGTACTTC. The entire variable domain, with the rest obtained from reference TRBV28 and TRBJ2-7, is as follows: DVKVTQSSRYLVKRTGEKVFLECVQDMDHENMFWYRQDPGLGLRLIYFSYDVKMKEKGDIPEGYSVSREKKERFSLILESASTNQTSMYLCASSTPGLAGGPIYEQYFGPGTRLTVT.

This chain's CDR3 is CASSETGGAPYGYTF. The DNA of the CDR3 is TGCGCCAGCAGCGAGACAGGGGGCGCCCCCTATGGCTACACCTTC. This rearrangement joins TRBV5-1 to TRBJ1-2, with 10 bases lining up with TRBD1. This CDR3 is 15 amino acids long. The germline CDR1 and CDR2 sequences are SGHRS and YFSETQ. V was pared by 4 bases and J by 4 bases, with 7 bases of the junction left unmatched.

The chain links TRBV12-3 or TRBV12-4 to TRBJ1-5, with TRBD1 matching over 7 bases. Losses at the gene ends were 4 bases for V and 9 bases for J; bases not matched to a gene: 9. The CDR3 loop spans 14 amino acids. The CDR3 DNA is TGTGCCAGCAGTTCGGAGGGGGCTGATCGGCCCCAGCATTTT. It codes for CASSSEGADRPQHF.

This clonotype was seen repeatedly, ten times or more. The genes are TRBV6-5 and TRBJ2-7; 7 nucleotides match TRBD1. Per germline, CDR1 MNHEY and CDR2 SVGAGI. Germline trimming cut 4 bases from V and 2 bases from J; bases unmatched to any gene: 5. CDR3 length: 14 residues. The CDR3 bases are TGTGCCAGCAGTTCTACAGGGGTCGCCTACGAGCAGTACTTC. Protein: CASSSTGVAYEQYF.

This clonotype appeared a few times. The genes are TRBV2 and TRBJ2-1; TRBD2 matches at 8 bases. The CDR3 is made up of 16 amino acids. Losses at the gene ends were 5 bases for V and 5 bases for J; bases not matched to a gene: 11. In germline, CDR1 is SNHLY, CDR2 FYNNEI. Written as DNA, the CDR3 is TGTGCCAGCAGTCCTTATATAGCGGGGCCGGACAATGAGCAGTTCTTC. This gives the protein CASSPYIAGPDNEQFF.